A single T cell receptor beta chain is shown here with its context. The antigen is undetermined. V was shortened by 3 bases and J by 6 bases, with 9 bases between the two germline ends. The germline V gene encodes CDR1 MDHEN and CDR2 SYDVKM. This CDR3 comprises 14 residues. This sample was included in a study of T cell repertoires in cytomegalovirus infection. As for the study in general: CMV infection and matching HLA type were both indicated by public TCR beta signatures. General observations from the study: People with CMV and the relevant HLA were identified by cumulative public TCR beta family frequency. HLA-C-restricted CMV-specific TCR beta clonotypes prevailed in the ex vivo response.

TCRdb itself ran the reads through MiXCR, one entry per CDR3 protein. This sample has roughly 250,000 distinct CDR3 sequences, with approximately 24% found just once. The clonotype was recovered from a human donor in good health (CMV status not recorded). Some clones in this sample may be carry-over from other donors' samples. Sequencing was carried out using CD8+ T cells from PBMCs. The chain is built from TRBV28 and TRBJ1-6, with D perhaps TRBD1 (5 bases). The CDR3 DNA reads TGTGCCAGCAGTTTCGACAGCTCTAATTCACCCCTCCACTTT. Translation gives CASSFDSSNSPLHF. Full variable domain (rest looked up from reference TRBV28 and TRBJ1-6): DVKVTQSSRYLVKRTGEKVFLECVQDMDHENMFWYRQDPGLGLRLIYFSYDVKMKEKGDIPEGYSVSREKKERFSLILESASTNQTSMYLCASSFDSSNSPLHFGNGTRLTVT.